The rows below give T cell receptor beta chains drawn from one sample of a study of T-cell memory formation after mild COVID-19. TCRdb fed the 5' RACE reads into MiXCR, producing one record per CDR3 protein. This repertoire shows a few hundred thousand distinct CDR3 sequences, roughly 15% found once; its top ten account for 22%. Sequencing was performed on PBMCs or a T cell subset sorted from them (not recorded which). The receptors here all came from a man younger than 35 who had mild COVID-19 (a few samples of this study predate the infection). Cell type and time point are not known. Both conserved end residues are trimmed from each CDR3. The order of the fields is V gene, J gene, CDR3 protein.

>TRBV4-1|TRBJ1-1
ASSQDQGGTEAF
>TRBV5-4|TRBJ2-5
AYGGSQETQY
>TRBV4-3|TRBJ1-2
ASSQDGRGRDGGYT
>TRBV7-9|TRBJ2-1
ASSPGEGNSYNEQF
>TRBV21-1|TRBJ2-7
ACSDRGESHKQY
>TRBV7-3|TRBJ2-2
ASSPGLAHETGELF
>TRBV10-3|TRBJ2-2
AISESGAGELF
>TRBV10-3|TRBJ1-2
SIRGRTDYGYT
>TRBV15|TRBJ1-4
ATSRDRGWDEKLF
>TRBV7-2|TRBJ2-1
ASSLAGTGGFYEQF
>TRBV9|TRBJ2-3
ASSVAAGGSTDTQY
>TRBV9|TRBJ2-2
ASSVRGVSGELF
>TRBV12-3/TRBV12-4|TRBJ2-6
ASSLSSSGANVLT
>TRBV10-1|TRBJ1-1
ARGRAF
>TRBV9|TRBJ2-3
ASSSDRVTDTQY
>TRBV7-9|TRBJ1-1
ASSASGTGISNTEAF
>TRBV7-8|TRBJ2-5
ASSLAPGLVTQY
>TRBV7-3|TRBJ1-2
ASSGQGTPYGHT
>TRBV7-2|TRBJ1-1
ASSFGGVTEAF
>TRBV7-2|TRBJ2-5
ASSLEASQETQY
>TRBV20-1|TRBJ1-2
SVPRYT
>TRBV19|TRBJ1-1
ASSIMSTGEAEAF